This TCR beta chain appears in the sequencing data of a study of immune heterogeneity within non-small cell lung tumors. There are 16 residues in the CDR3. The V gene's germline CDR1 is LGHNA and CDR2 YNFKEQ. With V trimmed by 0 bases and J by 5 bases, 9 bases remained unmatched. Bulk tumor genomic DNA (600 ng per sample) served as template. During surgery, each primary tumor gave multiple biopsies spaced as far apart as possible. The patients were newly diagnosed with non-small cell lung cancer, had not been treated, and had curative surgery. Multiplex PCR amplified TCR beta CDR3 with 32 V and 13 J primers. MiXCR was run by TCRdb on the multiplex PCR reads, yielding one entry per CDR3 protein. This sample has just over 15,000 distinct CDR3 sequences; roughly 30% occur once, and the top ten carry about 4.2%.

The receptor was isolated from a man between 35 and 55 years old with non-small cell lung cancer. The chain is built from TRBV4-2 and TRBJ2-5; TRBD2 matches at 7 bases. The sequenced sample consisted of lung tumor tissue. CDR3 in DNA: TGTGCCAGCAGCCAAGAATTCGCTAGCGGTGGGGAGACCCAGTACTTC. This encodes CASSQEFASGGETQYF.